This entry features one TCR beta chain sequence. What it binds is unknown. The entry originates in a study of identifying expanded T cells in peripheral blood. Healthy donors had no documented immune events, such as infections, while sampled. TCRdb keeps only in-frame clones here, not all; method: immunoSEQ multiplex PCR. Of about 78,000 clones in the sample, 80% to 90% are singletons; the top ten hold about 17%. The study's findings and limits: Clone count variance between roughly 2-week samples rose with total template count. Over approximately two and four weeks, about 17 and 20 clones changed, versus roughly 1.2 between replicates.

V was trimmed by 6 bases and J by 6 bases, leaving 11 bases between them. There are 13 residues in the CDR3. The germline CDR1 and CDR2 sequences are LGHNT and FRNRAP. This TCR was sampled from a person aged 18 to 69 in good health. This chain connects TRBV12-5 to TRBJ2-2; no clear D. The sample consisted of blood. CDR3 bases: TGTGCTAGTGGCCTCAACCCAGCCGGGGAGCTGTTTTTT. Residues: CASGLNPAGELFF.